Included here is one T cell receptor (beta chain) sequence, with context. The data belong to a study of immune evolution from preneoplasia to lung adenocarcinoma. In germline, CDR1 is WSHSY, CDR2 SAAADI. The ends were cut back, 7 bases at V and 6 bases at J, with 15 bases in the middle. The CDR3 loop spans 14 amino acids. Profiling relied on immunoSEQ multiplex PCR, and the TCRdb table lists in-frame clones only, not all of them. The data hold roughly 35,000 clones, with 60% to 75% observed a single time. This chain joins TRBV10-2 and TRBJ2-2; D possibly corresponds to TRBD2 (6 bases). This clonotype was obtained from a person between 60 and 70 years old with lung adenocarcinoma. Sequencing was done on a sample of FFPE invasive lung adenocarcinoma tissue. CDR3 protein: CASIGDSLAGELFF. CDR3 DNA sequence: TGCGCCAGCATAGGGGACTCCCTCGCCGGGGAGCTGTTTTTT.